The TCR beta chain under discussion was sequenced for a study of tissue T cells after allogeneic stem cell transplantation. Germline CDR1 and CDR2: NNHDY and SYVADS. The CDR3 loop spans 11 amino acids. Trimming cost V 0 bases and J 5 bases, with 3 bases left between them. Stated time point: mouse harvest day 7 after allogeneic transplant. Tail vein injection delivered 10^7 T-cell-depleted bone marrow cells and 10^6 splenic CD5+ T cells. Mice had MHC-mismatched B6 into BALB/c GVHD, sampled day 7 or 14. Broader study findings: The patient cohort was small and clinically heterogeneous, with limited sampling depth. Shared clones across patients were few; motif clustering revealed tissue-specific shared signatures.

This clone is medium-sized (0.01 to 0.1%) by share. Its antigen remains unknown. Any gene name here is a mouse gene name. The read terminates 1 residue ahead of where the CDR3 ends, so the germline J gene completes it. Data came from immunoSEQ multiplex PCR; TCRdb stores just in-frame clones and leaves some out. The sample contains roughly 9,500 clones, around 43% of which appear only once. The sample taken for sequencing was gut tissue. This clonotype was obtained from a female BALB/c mouse given C57BL/6 T cells with graft-versus-host disease after an allogeneic hematopoietic cell transplant. V usage is TRBV13-3 and J usage is TRBJ2-7; no clear D. Partial CDR3 DNA: TGTGCCAGCAGTGATGGGGATGAACAGTAC. Amino acid sequence: CASSDGDEQY. The whole CDR3 protein reads CASSDGDEQYF.